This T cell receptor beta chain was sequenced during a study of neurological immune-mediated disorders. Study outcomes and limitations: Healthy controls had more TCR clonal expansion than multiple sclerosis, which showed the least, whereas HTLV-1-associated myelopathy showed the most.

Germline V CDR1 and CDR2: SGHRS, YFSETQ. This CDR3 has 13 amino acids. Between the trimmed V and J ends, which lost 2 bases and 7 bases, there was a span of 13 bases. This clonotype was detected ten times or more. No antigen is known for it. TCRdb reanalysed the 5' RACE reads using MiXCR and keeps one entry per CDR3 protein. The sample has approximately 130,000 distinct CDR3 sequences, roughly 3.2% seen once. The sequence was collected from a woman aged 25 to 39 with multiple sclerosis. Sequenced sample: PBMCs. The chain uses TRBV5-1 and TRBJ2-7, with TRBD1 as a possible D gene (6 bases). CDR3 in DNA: TGCGCCAGCAGCTTCGGGCAGGGGAGTGAGCAGTACTTC. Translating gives CASSFGQGSEQYF.